The clone carrying this TCR beta chain was recorded a few times. Its specificity is not known. Looked up from germline, CDR1 is MDHEN and CDR2 is SYDVKM. The CDR3 totals 15 residues. Unmatched junction bases numbered 3, after V lost 6 bases and J lost 4 bases. These data belong to a study of beta chain features in type 1 diabetes. Background on the study: Over 85,000,000 sorted cells were examined across all samples.

Reverse transcribing all isolated RNA meant expressed TCRB transcripts were sequenced. Data came from immunoSEQ multiplex PCR; TCRdb stores just in-frame clones and leaves some out. The sample has about 270,000 clones, around an eighth seen once. The study's findings and limits: People with Type 1 diabetes carried modestly yet significantly shorter TCRB CDR3s in all four CD4+ subsets. Unsettled here was the matter of whether HLA type influences TCRB rearrangement.

Sorting with CD45RO/CCR7/CD25/CD127/CD95/CD27 yielded naive, central memory, regulatory and stem-like memory CD4+ cells. Each sorted population was over 95% pure. The origin of this receptor is a man aged 30-40 years with type 1 diabetes. Sequencing was done on a sample of naive CD4+ T cells from blood. This chain links TRBV28 with TRBJ2-2; 12 nucleotides align to TRBD1. CDR3 bases: TGTGCCAGCAGAAAGGGACAGGGGGCCACCGGGGAGCTGTTTTTT. This translates into CASRKGQGATGELFF.